This T cell receptor beta chain was sequenced during a study of technical replicates of blood from several donors. Profiled with immunoSEQ multiplex PCR; TCRdb holds only in-frame clones, not every one. The table lists tens of thousands of clones, around 93% of them singletons. The sequence was obtained from a human donor in good health. Some clones in this sample may be carry-over from other donors' samples. The material sequenced was PBMCs.

DNA for the CDR3: TGTGCCTGGAGTCCCGTCTTACTAGCGGTAACCTACGAGCAGTACTTC. Its translation is CAWSPVLLAVTYEQYF. The gene calls are TRBV30 and TRBJ2-7, with 8 bases aligning to TRBD2. Trimming took 2 bases from V and 2 from J; bases not matched to a gene: 11. CDR3 length: 16 residues. Germline-derived CDR1 and CDR2 are GTSNPN and SVGIG (reference sequence).